This T cell receptor beta chain stems from a study of T cell responses to AZD1222 COVID-19 vaccine (dated by TCRdb to about 2021). Regarding the complete study: AZD1222 recipients whose second dose came at about 4 weeks and those whose second dose came at about 12 weeks were combined into one group, since spike-specific TCR depth and breadth did not differ between the two schedules. A total of approximately 250 trial participants underwent TCR sequencing, of whom under 220 had received two doses of AZD1222 and around 25 had received two doses of the MenACWY control vaccine. Enrollment into the trials was organized by age into subgroups of 18-55, 56-69 and 70-plus years, and those subgroups contained about 160, 30 and 59 TCR-sequenced participants, respectively.

Reading the label with the study, this specimen's time point is: baseline before first vaccination. The vaccinee samples were drawn from two UK trials, COV001 and COV002, one of which was a single-blind randomized controlled phase 2/3 trial testing AZD1222 (ChAdOx1 nCoV-19) in healthy adults. For TCRbeta chain sequencing, PBMC samples from trial participants were taken at day 0 and at day 28 after the second dose. A note on this clone: What this receptor recognizes is not known. One junction end does not reproduce the germline sequence, and a read error may be involved.

The CDR3 regions of human TCRbeta chains were subjected to immunosequencing. Turning to the authors' computational methods: TCRs in the repertoires were compared against a reference library of SARS-CoV-2-specific TCRs that had been generated with the MIRA antigen-specificity platform. Breadth was defined as the fraction of unique TCRs that were SARS-CoV-2-associated, and depth was defined as the fraction of total T cells that were SARS-CoV-2-associated. Using the MIRA data, each spike-specific TCR was assigned both to the spike region to which the TCR was reactive and to a CD4 or CD8 class. Log10-transformed breadth and depth values were compared by one-way ANOVA with Sidak's multiple comparisons tests. TCRdb's version of the immuneACCESS table is confined to in-frame rearrangements and falls short of the full clone set. An unresolved V gene accounts for under half of the shortfall where checked; the remainder is of unknown origin. V and J calls and clone size are as listed in that table; D and trimming were resolved from the DNA. This sample holds about 110,000 clones; roughly 90% were observed only once. Approximately 17% of the sample lies in the top ten.

From the cysteine through the tryptophan, the CDR3 covers 10 amino acids. The CDR3 DNA has 30 bases and is translated from base 1. The germline V gene supplies CDR1 MDHEN and CDR2 SYDVKM. Results the study describes overall, beyond this receptor: Vaccine-associated CD4 TCRs spanned the whole spike protein, with dominant responses in regions 160-218 and 743-854. Because no samples from the day 14 peak response were available, repertoires could be characterized only after the peak T cell response. Conclusions about previously exposed vaccinees are limited because only six or seven AZD1222 recipients were SARS-CoV-2 seropositive at baseline. After two AZD1222 doses, both the breadth and the depth of spike-specific TCRs were significantly higher than at day 0 and than in MenACWY recipients. Participants were mostly white British and included more females than males, and it was suggested by the authors that clonal diversity may have been underestimated. The 56-69-year group was small, and its depth increase did not reach significance, likely because of low power. Reportedly, almost half of the unique spike-specific TCRs recognized epitopes lying outside the regions that are mutated in the B.1.351 and B.1.1.7 variants.

Here the chain combines TRBV28 and TRBJ1-2; a tentative D match to TRBD1 spans 5 bases. The origin of this receptor is an adult in good health. This material consisted of peripheral blood, taken on day 0 of AZD1222 vaccination. The CDR3 amino acid sequence is: CASGRRGGAW. In nucleotides, the sequence is TGTGCCAGCGGAAGAAGAGGAGGGGCGTGG.